This passage covers 2 T cell receptor beta chains from one sample sequenced in a study of T cells in Graves' hyperthyroidism and ophthalmopathy (dated by TCRdb to about 2019). To prepare the library, multiplex PCR was applied. The data were produced on an Illumina HiSeq 2000. The TCR beta CDR3 regions were amplified from RNA transcripts. The TCR CDR3 was subjected to a first round of RT-PCR using the HTBI primer set and the Qiagen OneStep RT-PCR kit. TCRdb reran the public reads through fastp at Q25 and MiXCR, keeping productive beta chains. Identical CDR3 protein sequences are pooled into one entry, listed with their most common genes and DNA. Across this sample there are some 250,000 distinct CDR3 sequences, with 15% seen only once. About 30% of the sample lies in the top ten. The sample taken for sequencing was blood. The receptors come from a woman between 50 and 59 years old with Graves' hyperthyroidism that later progressed to Graves' ophthalmopathy.

This clonotype was recorded many times. The rearrangement links TRBV2 to TRBJ2-7, with D possibly matching TRBD1 (7 bases). Germline V CDR1 and CDR2: SNHLY, FYNNEI. The CDR3 has 16 residues. V lost 4 bases and J 2 bases, leaving 18 bases between the germline ends. CDR3 region: CASSAQGGRGAYEQYF. Here the CDR3 DNA reads TGTGCCAGCAGTGCCCAGGGGGGCAGGGGGGCCTACGAGCAGTACTTC.

This clonotype was seen many times. Written as DNA, the CDR3 is TGCGCCAGCAGCTCCACCCCCCCGACCGGGGAGCTGTTTTTT. It translates to CASSSTPPTGELFF. The J gene is TRBJ2-2, the V gene TRBV5-1; D remains unclear. Germline assignment: CDR1 SGHRS and CDR2 YFSETQ. The ends were cut back, 3 bases at V and 5 bases at J, with 11 bases in the middle. The CDR3 consists of 14 residues. The complete variable domain, with remaining parts taken from reference TRBV5-1 and TRBJ2-2, reads KAGVTQTPRYLIKTRGQQVTLSCSPISGHRSVSWYQQTPGQGLQFLFEYFSETQRNKGNFPGRFSGRQFSNSRSEMNVSTLELGDSALYLCASSSTPPTGELFFGEGSRLTVL.